These 25 T cell receptor beta chains were all obtained from the same sample, sequenced in a study of T-cell memory formation after mild COVID-19. TCRdb processed the 5' RACE reads anew with MiXCR; each CDR3 protein has one entry. The top ten hold about an eighth of the sample, which has over 450,000 distinct CDR3 sequences, about a fifth seen once. The sequenced material came from PBMCs or a T cell subset sorted from them (not recorded which). The receptors were sampled from an adult woman who had mild COVID-19 (a few samples of this study predate the infection). Cell type and time point are not known.

The chain links TRBV6-2 or TRBV6-3 to TRBJ2-2, with D possibly matching TRBD1 (5 bases). V lost 2 bases and J lost 1, with 8 bases in between. Germline-derived CDR1 and CDR2 are MNHEY and SVGEGT. The CDR3 is 15 amino acids. The CDR3 DNA follows: TGTGCCAGCAGTTACCCCACAGGGAACACCGGGGAGCTGTTTTTT. Residues: CASSYPTGNTGELFF.

This clonotype was counted a few times. V is TRBV25-1 and J is TRBJ2-5; unclear D gene. Germline V gene data show CDR1 as MGHDK and CDR2 as SYGVNS. This CDR3 comprises 13 residues. Trimming took off 4 bases at V and 2 bases at J, with 8 bases between the two ends. Written as DNA, the CDR3 is TGTGCCAGCAGTGGGTGGGGACAAGAGACCCAGTACTTC. The encoded protein is CASSGWGQETQYF.

This clonotype was seen at least ten times. The chain recombines TRBV27 with TRBJ2-1; D not certain. CDR1 and CDR2 from the germline V gene are MNHEY and SMNVEV (reference sequence). Trimming removed 5 bases at V and 8 bases at J, with 16 bases between. The length of the CDR3 is 14 residues. The CDR3, as DNA: TGTGCCAGCAGTAAAACCCCTAGTGGGGATGAGCAGTTCTTC. It encodes CASSKTPSGDEQFF.

The sample holds a few counts of this clonotype. V usage is TRBV6-2 or TRBV6-3 and J usage is TRBJ2-2; TRBD2 is a possible D gene (5 bases). Germline V gene data show CDR1 as MNHEY and CDR2 as SVGEGT. The CDR3 consists of 13 residues. V shed 0 bases and J shed 10 bases, with 9 bases lying between them. The CDR3 DNA reads as TGTGCCAGCAGTTACTCTAGGACTTTGGAGCTGTTTTTT. It is translated as CASSYSRTLELFF.

This clonotype has more than one count but fewer than ten. The chain combines TRBV5-6 with TRBJ1-1; D is unclear. V lost 0 bases, J lost 7 bases, and 4 bases lay in between. Per the germline V gene, CDR1 is SGHDT and CDR2 is YYEEEE. The CDR3 has 11 residues. Written as DNA, the CDR3 is TGTGCCAGCAGCTTGGGAAATGAAGCTTTCTTT. Encoded protein: CASSLGNEAFF.

The chain carries TRBV7-3 and TRBJ2-1, with D unclear. CDR3 length: 17 amino acids. The V gene's germline CDR1 is SGHTA and CDR2 FQGTGA. The ends were cut back, 1 base at V and 0 bases at J, with 13 bases in the middle. Here the CDR3 reads CASSLNTALSSYNEQFF. The CDR3 nucleotides read TGTGCCAGCAGCTTAAACACTGCTCTGAGCTCCTACAATGAGCAGTTCTTC.

A few counts support this clonotype. The J gene is TRBJ1-2, the V gene TRBV2; D is unclear. CDR1 and CDR2 (germline): SNHLY, FYNNEI. The V end lost 5 bases, the J end lost 1 base, and 8 bases lay between the germline ends. This CDR3 region has 13 residues. The CDR3 here is CASSRELNYGYTF. The DNA for the CDR3 is TGTGCCAGCAGTCGGGAGCTTAACTATGGCTACACCTTC.

The V and J genes are TRBV7-2 and TRBJ2-1; 7 nucleotides agree with TRBD2. The CDR3 spans 16 residues. Losses at the gene ends were 1 base for V and 5 bases for J; bases not matched to a gene: 8. The germline gives CDR1 SGHTA, CDR2 FQGNSA. Here the CDR3 DNA reads TGTGCCAGCAGCTTAGGATTAGGACTAGGGAACAATGAGCAGTTCTTC. Translating it yields CASSLGLGLGNNEQFF.

V and J are TRBV6-5 and TRBJ1-4, with a possible D match to TRBD1 (6 bases). Germline values: CDR1 MNHEY, CDR2 SVGAGI. The CDR3 sequence is 16 residues long. V dropped 0 bases and J dropped 2 bases, with 10 bases sitting between them. The CDR3 is CASSYSSRGTNEKLFF. The CDR3 nucleotides are TGTGCCAGCAGTTACTCGAGCAGGGGCACTAATGAAAAACTGTTTTTT.

V gene TRBV7-9 combines with J gene TRBJ2-3; D may match TRBD1 or TRBD2 (5 bases each). This CDR3 region has 15 residues. The germline V gene encodes CDR1 SEHNR and CDR2 FQNEAQ (reference sequence). V shed 1 base and J shed 3 bases, with 11 bases lying between them. The DNA for the CDR3 is TGTGCCAGCAGCTTAGGAGGGGCGGCTACAGATACGCAGTATTTT. It is translated as CASSLGGAATDTQYF.

This clonotype has a handful of counts. The V call is TRBV7-9, the J call TRBJ2-1; possible D gene TRBD1, 6 bases. The V end was cut by 1 base, the J end by 4 bases, with 14 bases between. The germline CDR1 and CDR2 sequences are SEHNR and FQNEAQ (reference sequence). The CDR3 has 16 amino acids. The CDR3 is CASSLVPRTAYNEQFF. The CDR3 DNA reads as TGTGCCAGCAGCTTAGTACCGAGGACAGCATACAATGAGCAGTTCTTC.

There are a few counts of this clonotype. The chain links TRBV3-1 to TRBJ2-5; the D gene could be TRBD1 or TRBD2 (5 bases each). Germline assignment: CDR1 LGHDT and CDR2 YNNKEL (reference sequence). Trimming took 3 bases from V and 0 from J, leaving 20 bases between them. This CDR3 has 18 amino acids. The CDR3 reads CASSHLARDPSHQETQYF. The CDR3 nucleotides read TGTGCCAGCAGCCACCTTGCCCGGGACCCTTCGCACCAAGAGACCCAGTACTTC.

This clonotype was seen a few times. V gene TRBV5-6 combines with J gene TRBJ2-1; the D is unclear. Trimming pared 4 bases from V and 4 bases from J, leaving 15 bases between. The CDR3 spans 15 residues. Germline values: CDR1 SGHDT, CDR2 YYEEEE. CDR3 protein: CASSAGPIPYNEQFF. The CDR3 DNA is TGTGCCAGCAGCGCCGGGCCGATCCCTTACAATGAGCAGTTCTTC. The full variable domain, rest sourced from reference TRBV5-6 and TRBJ2-1, is DAGVTQSPTHLIKTRGQQVTLRCSPKSGHDTVSWYQQALGQGPQFIFQYYEEEERQRGNFPDRFSGHQFPNYSSELNVNALLLGDSALYLCASSAGPIPYNEQFFGPGTRLTVL.

This chain joins TRBV6-6 and TRBJ1-4, with D hard to call. Trimming took off 5 bases at V and 8 bases at J, with 15 bases between the two ends. The CDR3 totals 14 residues. CDR1 is MNHNY and CDR2 is SVGAGI in the germline V gene (reference sequence). Written as DNA, the CDR3 is TGTGCCAGCAGTGGACCAGGAGGACGAGAAAAACTGTTTTTT. This encodes CASSGPGGREKLFF.

In its sample, this clonotype was seen a few times. This rearrangement joins TRBV7-2 to TRBJ1-2; D gene uncertain. V lost 4 bases and J lost 10, with 16 bases in between. CDR3 size: 13 residues. CDR1 SGHTA and CDR2 FQGNSA come from the germline V gene. The CDR3 loop is CASSSSFLSVYTF. The DNA for the CDR3 is TGTGCCAGCAGCTCGAGTTTTCTATCCGTCTACACCTTC.

The chain uses TRBV4-3 and TRBJ2-3, with 12 positions matching TRBD2. The CDR3 spans 15 residues. Germline V lookup: CDR1 LGHNA, CDR2 YSLEER. V trimming: 4 bases; J trimming: 3 bases; junction bases outside the gene matches: 2. The CDR3 DNA is TGCGCCAGCAGCCGGACTAGCGGGACTACAGATACGCAGTATTTT. Translated, it gives CASSRTSGTTDTQYF.

The V call is TRBV12-3 or TRBV12-4, the J call TRBJ1-5; 9 nucleotides agree with TRBD1. CDR3 length: 16 residues. Trimming at V came to 2 bases and at J to 4 bases, leaving 6 bases not matched to a gene. CDR3 protein: CASSLSRTGENQPQHF. CDR3 nucleotides: TGTGCCAGCAGTTTATCCCGGACAGGGGAGAATCAGCCCCAGCATTTT.

CDR3 bases: TGCGCCAGCAGCTTAGGGTCGGGACACACTGAAGCTTTCTTT. Residues: CASSLGSGHTEAFF. The rearrangement uses TRBV5-1 and TRBJ1-1; D perhaps matches TRBD1 (5 bases). Germline loops: CDR1 SGHRS, CDR2 YFSETQ. V lost 2 bases, J lost 3 bases, and 11 bases lay in between. The CDR3 runs 14 residues.

V is TRBV12-3 or TRBV12-4 and J is TRBJ2-3; TRBD1 matches 8 bases. The closer fit of TRBJ1-5 to the DNA end suggests the J call may be wrong. This CDR3 has 16 residues. Here the CDR3 DNA reads TGTGCCAGCAGTTCCCAGGGGGCGCCGGACACAGATACGCAGCATTTT. This sequence encodes CASSSQGAPDTDTQHF.

This rearrangement joins TRBV5-6 to TRBJ2-7; possibly TRBD1 for D (5 bases). The CDR3 runs to 14 residues. Germline V lookup: CDR1 SGHDT, CDR2 YYEEEE. V gave up 6 bases and J gave up 3 bases, with 16 bases separating them. The CDR3 DNA sequence: TGTGCCAGCAACCGAGCGCAGGGCCGCTACGAGCAGTACTTC. Its translation is CASNRAQGRYEQYF.

The CDR3 loop is CASSLRVESSYEQYF. The CDR3, as DNA: TGTGCCAGCAGCCTCCGCGTAGAAAGCTCCTACGAGCAGTACTTC. The chain recombines TRBV7-2 with TRBJ2-7; no reliable D call. CDR1 SGHTA and CDR2 FQGNSA come from the germline V gene. The CDR3 runs to 15 residues. V was trimmed by 5 bases and J by 0 bases, leaving 14 bases between them.

This rearrangement joins TRBV18 to TRBJ1-1; 7 bases are a match to TRBD1. Losses at the gene ends were 10 bases for V and 1 base for J; bases not matched to a gene: 6. The CDR3 runs to 13 residues. Germline V gives CDR1 KGHSH, CDR2 LQKENI. CDR3 nucleotide sequence: TGTGCCACGCACCGGGACAGGAACACTGAAGCTTTCTTT. It encodes CATHRDRNTEAFF. The full variable domain, with the rest looked up from reference TRBV18 and TRBJ1-1, is NAGVMQNPRHLVRRRGQEARLRCSPMKGHSHVYWYRQLPEEGLKFMVYLQKENIIDESGMPKERFSAEFPKEGPSILRIQQVVRGDSAAYFCATHRDRNTEAFFGQGTRLTVV.

There are a few counts of this clonotype. The rearrangement uses TRBV20-1 and TRBJ2-7, with D maybe TRBD2 (5 bases). Between the trimmed V and J ends, which lost 6 bases and 4 bases, there was a span of 19 bases. The CDR3 is made up of 14 amino acids. The germline V gene has CDR1 DFQATT and CDR2 SNEGSKA (reference sequence). In DNA form, the CDR3 reads TGCAGTGCCCGATCTGGACTGACATTATACGAGCAGTACTTC. The encoded protein is CSARSGLTLYEQYF.

This clonotype was observed a handful of times. The CDR3 DNA is TGCGCCAGCAGCCATCAGACGGGTAATTCACCCCTCCACTTT. As protein: CASSHQTGNSPLHF. The chain joins TRBV4-3 to TRBJ1-6; D is unclear. From germline, CDR1 is LGHNA and CDR2 YSLEER. The CDR3 extends over 14 amino acids. Between the trimmed V and J ends, which lost 3 bases and 6 bases, there was a span of 9 bases.

The rearrangement links TRBV24-1 to TRBJ2-1; the D gene is possibly TRBD2 (6 bases). With 6 bases removed from V and 4 bases from J, the gap between germline ends came to 12 bases. The CDR3 runs to 14 residues. CDR1 and CDR2 (germline): KGHDR, SFDVKD. CDR3 amino acids: CATSITGAYNEQFF. The DNA of the CDR3 is TGTGCCACCAGTATTACGGGAGCATACAATGAGCAGTTCTTC.